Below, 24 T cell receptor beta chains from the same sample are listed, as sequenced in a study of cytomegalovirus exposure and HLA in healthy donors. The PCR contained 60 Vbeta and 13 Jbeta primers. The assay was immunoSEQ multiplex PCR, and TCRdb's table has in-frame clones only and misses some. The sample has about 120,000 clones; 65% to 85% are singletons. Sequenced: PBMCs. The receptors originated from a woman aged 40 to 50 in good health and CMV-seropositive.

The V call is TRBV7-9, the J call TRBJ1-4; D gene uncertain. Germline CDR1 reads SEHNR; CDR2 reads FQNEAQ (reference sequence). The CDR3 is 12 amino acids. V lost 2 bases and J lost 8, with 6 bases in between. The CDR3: CASSLQVEKLFF. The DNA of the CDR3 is TGTGCCAGCAGCTTACAGGTAGAAAAACTGTTTTTT.

CDR3 in DNA: TGTGCCAGTAGCATACAGGGGGGAGAGACCCAGTACTTC. The encoded protein is CASSIQGGETQYF. The rearrangement uses TRBV19 and TRBJ2-5; 8 bases are shared with TRBD1. Germline V gene sequence: CDR1 LNHDA, CDR2 SQIVND (reference sequence). V was clipped by 6 bases and J by 4 bases; unmatched bases: 4. The CDR3 contains 13 residues.

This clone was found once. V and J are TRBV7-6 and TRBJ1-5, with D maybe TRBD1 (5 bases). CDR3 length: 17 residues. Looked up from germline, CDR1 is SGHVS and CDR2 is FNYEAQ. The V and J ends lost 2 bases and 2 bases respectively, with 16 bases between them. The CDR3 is CASSLRPWGEGNQPQHF. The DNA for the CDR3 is TGTGCCAGCAGCTTACGTCCTTGGGGCGAAGGCAATCAGCCCCAGCATTTT.

In DNA form, the CDR3 reads TGTGCCAGCTCACCGAAACAGGGTTCCTACGAGCAGTACTTC. Translated: CASSPKQGSYEQYF. The rearrangement joins TRBV18 to TRBJ2-7; weak D call: TRBD1 (6 bases). Germline-derived CDR1 and CDR2 are KGHSH and LQKENI. The CDR3 has 14 amino acids. V lost 3 bases and J lost 1, with 10 bases in between.

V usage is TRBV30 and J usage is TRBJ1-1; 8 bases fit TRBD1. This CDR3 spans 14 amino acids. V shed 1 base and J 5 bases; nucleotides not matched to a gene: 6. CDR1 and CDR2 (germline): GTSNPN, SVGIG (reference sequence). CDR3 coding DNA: TGTGCCTGGAGTGCCCGCAGGGGGCTTACTGAAGCTTTCTTT. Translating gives CAWSARRGLTEAFF.

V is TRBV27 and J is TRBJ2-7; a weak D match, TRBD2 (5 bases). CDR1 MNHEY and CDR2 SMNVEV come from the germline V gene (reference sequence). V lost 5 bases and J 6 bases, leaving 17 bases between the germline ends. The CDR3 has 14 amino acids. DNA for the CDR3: TGTGCCAGCAGTCCCCTAATACGGGATAGCGAGCAGTACTTC. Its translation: CASSPLIRDSEQYF.

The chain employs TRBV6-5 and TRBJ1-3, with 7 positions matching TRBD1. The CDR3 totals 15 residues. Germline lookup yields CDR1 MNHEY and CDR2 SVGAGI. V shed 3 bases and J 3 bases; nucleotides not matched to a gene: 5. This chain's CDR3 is CASSYEGAYGNTIYF. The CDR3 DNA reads TGTGCCAGCAGTTATGAGGGGGCCTATGGAAACACCATATATTTT.

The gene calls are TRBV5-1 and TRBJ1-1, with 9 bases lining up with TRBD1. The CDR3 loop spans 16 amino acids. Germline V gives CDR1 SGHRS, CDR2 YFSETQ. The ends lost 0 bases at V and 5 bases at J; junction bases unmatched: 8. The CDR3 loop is CASSLALRTGETEAFF. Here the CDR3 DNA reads TGCGCCAGCAGCTTGGCCCTGAGGACAGGGGAAACTGAAGCTTTCTTT.

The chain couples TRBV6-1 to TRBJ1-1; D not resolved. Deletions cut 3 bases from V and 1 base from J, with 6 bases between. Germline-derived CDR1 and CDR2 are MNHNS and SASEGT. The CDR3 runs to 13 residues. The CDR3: CASSEPGNTEAFF. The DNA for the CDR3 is TGTGCCAGCAGTGAGCCCGGGAACACTGAAGCTTTCTTT.

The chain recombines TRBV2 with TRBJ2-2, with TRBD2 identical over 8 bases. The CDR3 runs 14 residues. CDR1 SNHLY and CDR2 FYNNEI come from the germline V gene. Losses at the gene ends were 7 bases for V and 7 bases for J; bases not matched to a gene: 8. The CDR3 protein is CASTNGRANGELFF. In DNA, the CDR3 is TGTGCCAGCACTAACGGGAGGGCCAACGGGGAGCTGTTTTTT. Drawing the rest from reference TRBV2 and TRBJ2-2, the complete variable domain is EPEVTQTPSHQVTQMGQEVILRCVPISNHLYFYWYRQILGQKVEFLVSFYNNEISEKSEIFDDQFSVERPDGSNFTLKIRSTKLEDSAMYFCASTNGRANGELFFGEGSRLTVL.

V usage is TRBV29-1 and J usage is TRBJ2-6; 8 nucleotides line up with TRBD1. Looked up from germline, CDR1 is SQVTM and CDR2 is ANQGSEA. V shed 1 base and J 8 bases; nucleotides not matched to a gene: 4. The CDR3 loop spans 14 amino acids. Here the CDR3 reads CSVEAGGPSNVLTF. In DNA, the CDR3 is TGCAGCGTTGAAGCAGGGGGCCCTTCCAACGTCCTGACTTTC.

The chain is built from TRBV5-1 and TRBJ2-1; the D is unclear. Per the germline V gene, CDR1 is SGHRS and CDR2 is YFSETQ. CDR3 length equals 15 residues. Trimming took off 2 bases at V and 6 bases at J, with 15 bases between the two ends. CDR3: CASSFSAVPANEQFF. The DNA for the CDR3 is TGCGCCAGCAGCTTTTCCGCAGTACCCGCCAATGAGCAGTTCTTC.

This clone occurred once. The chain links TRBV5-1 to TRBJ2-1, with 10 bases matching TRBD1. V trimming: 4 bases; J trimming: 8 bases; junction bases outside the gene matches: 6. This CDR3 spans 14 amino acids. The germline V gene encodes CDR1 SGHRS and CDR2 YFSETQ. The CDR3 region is CASSIGTGVDEQFF. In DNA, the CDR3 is TGCGCCAGCAGCATCGGGACAGGGGTCGATGAGCAGTTCTTC.

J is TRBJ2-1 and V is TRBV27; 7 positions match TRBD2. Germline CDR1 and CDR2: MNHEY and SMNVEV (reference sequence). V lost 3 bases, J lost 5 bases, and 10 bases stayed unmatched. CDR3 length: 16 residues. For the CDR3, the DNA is TGTGCCAGCAGTTTTCAGCCCGGGGGGAGAAACAATGAGCAGTTCTTC. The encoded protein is CASSFQPGGRNNEQFF.

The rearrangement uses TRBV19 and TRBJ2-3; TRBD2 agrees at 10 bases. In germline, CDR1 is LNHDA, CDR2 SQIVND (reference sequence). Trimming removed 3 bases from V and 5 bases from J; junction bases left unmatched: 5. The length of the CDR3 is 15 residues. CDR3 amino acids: CASSILAGAGDTQYF. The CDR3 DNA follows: TGTGCCAGTAGTATCCTAGCGGGGGCGGGAGATACGCAGTATTTT.

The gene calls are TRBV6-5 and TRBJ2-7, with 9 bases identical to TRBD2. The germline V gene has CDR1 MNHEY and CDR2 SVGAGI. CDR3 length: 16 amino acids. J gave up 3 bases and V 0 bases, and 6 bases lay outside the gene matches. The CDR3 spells CASSYSRLAGIYEQYF. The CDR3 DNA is TGTGCCAGCAGTTACTCGAGGCTAGCGGGGATCTACGAGCAGTACTTC.

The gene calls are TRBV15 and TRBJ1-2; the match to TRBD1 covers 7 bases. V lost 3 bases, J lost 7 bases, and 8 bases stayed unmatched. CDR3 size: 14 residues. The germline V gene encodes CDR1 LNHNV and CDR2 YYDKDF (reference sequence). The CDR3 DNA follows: TGTGCCACCAGCAGTAGAACAGGGGAACTTGGCTACACCTTC. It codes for CATSSRTGELGYTF.

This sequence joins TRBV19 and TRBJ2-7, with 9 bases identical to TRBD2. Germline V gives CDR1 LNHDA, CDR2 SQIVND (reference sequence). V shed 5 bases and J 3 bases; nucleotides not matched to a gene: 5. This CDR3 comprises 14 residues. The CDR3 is CASSLGLASYEQYF. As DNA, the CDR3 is TGTGCCAGTAGTCTCGGACTAGCGAGCTACGAGCAGTACTTC.

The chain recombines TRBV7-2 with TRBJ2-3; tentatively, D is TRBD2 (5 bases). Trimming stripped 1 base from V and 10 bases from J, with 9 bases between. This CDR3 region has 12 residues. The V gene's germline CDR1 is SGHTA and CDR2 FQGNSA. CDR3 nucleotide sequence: TGTGCCAGCAGCTTAGAAGTAGCGCCGCAGTATTTT. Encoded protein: CASSLEVAPQYF.

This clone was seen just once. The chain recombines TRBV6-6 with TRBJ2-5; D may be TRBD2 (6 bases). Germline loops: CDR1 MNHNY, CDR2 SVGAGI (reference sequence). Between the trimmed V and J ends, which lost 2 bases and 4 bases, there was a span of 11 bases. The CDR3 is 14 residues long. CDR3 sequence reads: CASSYGSRGETQYF. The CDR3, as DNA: TGTGCCAGCAGTTACGGATCGCGGGGAGAGACCCAGTACTTC.

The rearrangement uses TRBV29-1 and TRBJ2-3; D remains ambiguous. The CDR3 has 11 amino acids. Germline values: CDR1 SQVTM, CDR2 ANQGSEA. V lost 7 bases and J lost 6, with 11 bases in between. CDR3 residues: CSEIISDTQYF. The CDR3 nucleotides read TGCAGCGAGATAATTAGCGATACGCAGTATTTT.

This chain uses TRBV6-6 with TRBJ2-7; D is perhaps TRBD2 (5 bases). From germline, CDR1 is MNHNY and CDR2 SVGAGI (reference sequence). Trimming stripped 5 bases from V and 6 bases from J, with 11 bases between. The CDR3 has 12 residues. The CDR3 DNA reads TGTGCCAGCAGTCAGGACTGGGTCGAGCAGTACTTC. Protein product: CASSQDWVEQYF.

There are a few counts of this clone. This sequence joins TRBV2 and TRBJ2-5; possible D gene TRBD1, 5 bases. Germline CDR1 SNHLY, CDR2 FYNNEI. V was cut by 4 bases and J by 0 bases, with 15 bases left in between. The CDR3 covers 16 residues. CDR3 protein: CASSAPTQGYQETQYF. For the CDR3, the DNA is TGTGCCAGCAGTGCTCCCACGCAGGGCTACCAAGAGACCCAGTACTTC.

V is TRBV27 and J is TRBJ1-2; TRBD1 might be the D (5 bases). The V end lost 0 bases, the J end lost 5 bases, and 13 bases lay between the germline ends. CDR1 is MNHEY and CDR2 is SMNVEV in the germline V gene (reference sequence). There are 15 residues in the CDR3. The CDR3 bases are TGTGCCAGCAGTTTATCGCAAGGGGCACGGTATGGCTACACCTTC. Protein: CASSLSQGARYGYTF.